The next 14 T cell receptor beta chains were all read from a single sample in a study of T cells after yellow fever vaccination. TCRdb recomputed calls from the 5' RACE reads with MiXCR, one row per CDR3 protein. This table holds 70,000 or so distinct CDR3 sequences, about 7.7% found once. The sequencing used CD8+ T cells sorted from PBMCs, collected 9 to 10 days after the first yellow fever vaccination. The receptors derive from a man between 18 and 29 years old who received the YFV17D yellow fever vaccine.

This clonotype was seen at least ten times. J is TRBJ1-5 and V is TRBV11-1; D call uncertain. V was cut by 4 bases and J by 4 bases, with 23 bases left in between. The CDR3 is 18 residues long. CDR1 is SGHAT, CDR2 FQDESV, per germline (reference sequence). The CDR3, as DNA: TGTGCCAGCAGCTCTACCAGTTCTGGGCCGACACTAAATCAGCCCCAGCATTTT. This translates into CASSSTSSGPTLNQPQHF.

The chain links TRBV5-1 to TRBJ2-7; D is possibly TRBD2 (6 bases). The CDR3 totals 14 residues. Germline V gene lookup returns CDR1 SGHRS and CDR2 YFSETQ. Trimming took 0 bases from V and 7 from J, leaving 14 bases between them. The CDR3 bases are TGCGCCAGCAGCTTGGCCGGGCTAGGAGGGGAGCAGTACTTC. Its translation is CASSLAGLGGEQYF.

This clonotype was counted at least ten times. The V and J genes are TRBV14 and TRBJ2-3; D not resolved. CDR3 length: 13 amino acids. The V and J ends lost 0 bases and 7 bases respectively, with 8 bases between them. CDR1 and CDR2 from the germline V gene are SGHDN and FVKESK. The DNA of the CDR3 is TGTGCCAGCAGCCAAGATTTGATGCATACGCAGTATTTT. Encoded protein: CASSQDLMHTQYF.

This clonotype was recorded many times. V gene TRBV29-1 combines with J gene TRBJ1-2, with TRBD1 matching over 9 bases. CDR1 is SQVTM and CDR2 is ANQGSEA in the germline V gene. V shed 7 bases, J shed 4 bases, and the junction held 4 bases outside the gene matches. The CDR3 covers 12 residues. CDR3 region: CSGRQGVYGYTF. Written as DNA, the CDR3 is TGCAGCGGCCGACAGGGGGTCTATGGCTACACCTTC.

At least ten counts were recorded for this clonotype. The chain carries TRBV6-2 or TRBV6-3 and TRBJ2-7; D tentatively reads TRBD1 or TRBD2 (6 bases each). This CDR3 comprises 11 residues. The germline gives CDR1 MNHEY, CDR2 SVGEGT. The CDR3 sequence is CATTGGLEQYF. The CDR3 DNA reads as TGTGCAACGACAGGAGGGCTCGAGCAGTACTTC.

The V and J genes are TRBV5-4 and TRBJ1-2; D is ambiguous. Germline lookup yields CDR1 SGHNT and CDR2 YYREEE (reference sequence). This CDR3 contains 15 residues. V was pared by 4 bases and J by 2 bases, with 15 bases between. The DNA of the CDR3 is TGTGCCAGCAGCCCAGGACCCGACATCAACTATGGCTACACCTTC. This encodes CASSPGPDINYGYTF.

This clonotype was seen many times. The chain links TRBV2 to TRBJ2-3; 13 nucleotides agree with TRBD2. Per the germline V gene, CDR1 is SNHLY and CDR2 is FYNNEI. With 8 bases clipped from V and 0 bases from J, the junction kept 14 bases outside the gene matches. The CDR3 length is 19 residues. The CDR3 nucleotides are TGTGCCAGCTGGGGGTTTACTAGCGGGGGGGCCATAAGCACAGATACGCAGTATTTT. It encodes CASWGFTSGGAISTDTQYF. Drawing the rest from reference TRBV2 and TRBJ2-3, the complete variable domain is EPEVTQTPSHQVTQMGQEVILRCVPISNHLYFYWYRQILGQKVEFLVSFYNNEISEKSEIFDDQFSVERPDGSNFTLKIRSTKLEDSAMYFCASWGFTSGGAISTDTQYFGPGTRLTVL.

A remark on this clonotype: This could be a read error, since a much larger clone is one nucleotide away. This chain links TRBV7-9 with TRBJ2-1; TRBD2 aligns across 12 bases. The DNA end lines up better with TRBJ2-7; the J call may be wrong. The CDR3 extends over 14 amino acids. The germline V gene has CDR1 SEHNR and CDR2 FQNEAQ (reference sequence). The CDR3 DNA sequence: TGTGCCGGTTCCCTAGCGGGGGGGTACAATGAGCAGTACTTC. Protein: CAGSLAGGYNEQYF.

This clonotype was recorded at least ten times. The chain recombines TRBV4-3 with TRBJ1-4; TRBD1 matches at 8 bases. CDR3 length equals 18 residues. Unmatched junction bases numbered 14, after V lost 0 bases and J lost 8 bases. CDR1 and CDR2 (germline): LGHNA, YSLEER. The CDR3 DNA is TGCGCCAGCAGCCAAGATTTCACGGACAGGGTGGACTACGAAAAACTGTTTTTT. It encodes CASSQDFTDRVDYEKLFF.

This clonotype was observed many times. This chain connects TRBV19 to TRBJ2-1, with TRBD2 identical over 8 bases. The CDR3 sequence is 15 residues long. V was pared by 1 base and J by 3 bases, with 2 bases of the junction left unmatched. The V gene's germline CDR1 is LNHDA and CDR2 SQIVND (reference sequence). CDR3 DNA sequence: TGTGCCAGTAGTATAGGGCTAGCGGGCTACAATGAGCAGTTCTTC. It codes for CASSIGLAGYNEQFF.

This clonotype appeared many times. CDR3 region: CSARGGSYEQYF. The DNA of the CDR3 is TGCAGTGCTAGAGGGGGCTCCTACGAGCAGTACTTC. This sequence joins TRBV20-1 and TRBJ2-7; D gene uncertain. The ends were cut back, 1 base at V and 0 bases at J, with 4 bases in the middle. Germline V gene sequence: CDR1 DFQATT, CDR2 SNEGSKA (reference sequence). The CDR3 is made up of 12 amino acids.

Written as DNA, the CDR3 is TGTGCCAGCAGCGGCATCGGGGACCCACGCTCCTACAATGAGCAGTTCTTC. Translation gives CASSGIGDPRSYNEQFF. The chain employs TRBV7-2 and TRBJ2-1, with D perhaps assigned TRBD1 or TRBD2 (5 bases each). The germline V gene has CDR1 SGHTA and CDR2 FQGNSA. The CDR3 length is 17 residues. Trimming shortened V by 5 bases and J by 0 bases, and 17 bases separated the two germline ends.

This clonotype showed up just a few times. The V call is TRBV5-6, the J call TRBJ2-2; D not certain. CDR3 length: 11 residues. Germline values: CDR1 SGHDT, CDR2 YYEEEE. The ends were cut back, 2 bases at V and 8 bases at J, with 4 bases in the middle. This CDR3 is CASSLLGELFF. Written as DNA, the CDR3 is TGTGCCAGCAGCTTATTAGGGGAGCTGTTTTTT.

In this sample, this clonotype turned up many times. Here the CDR3 reads CASSTGQGDDEQFF. In DNA form, the CDR3 reads TGCGCCAGCAGCACGGGACAGGGCGACGATGAGCAGTTCTTC. The chain recombines TRBV5-1 with TRBJ2-1, with 9 nucleotides matching TRBD1. Losses at the gene ends were 4 bases for V and 8 bases for J; bases not matched to a gene: 7. Germline lookup yields CDR1 SGHRS and CDR2 YFSETQ. This CDR3 has 14 amino acids.